Shown below are 19 T cell receptor beta chains from a single sample sequenced in a study of monozygotic twins with inflammatory bowel disease. TCRdb reprocessed the 5' RACE reads and reports one entry per CDR3 protein, with no DNA. This table lists roughly 100,000 distinct CDR3 sequences. The sequenced material came from blood. The receptors come from a human donor with ulcerative colitis or Crohn's disease, or a healthy co-twin of an affected twin (not recorded which).

The chain employs TRBV5-4 and TRBJ2-1; the D gene TCRdb calls, TRBD1, cannot be checked with no DNA. The germline V gene encodes CDR1 SGHNT and CDR2 YYREEE (reference sequence). The CDR3 covers 13 residues. The CDR3 loop reads CASSTGPNNEQFF.

The genes are TRBV19 and TRBJ2-5; TCRdb outputs TRBD1, but without DNA this stays unchecked. The CDR3 totals 15 residues. Germline loops: CDR1 LNHDA, CDR2 SQIVND (reference sequence). This CDR3 is CASSAAWGGQETQYF.

This rearrangement joins TRBV20-1 to TRBJ2-3; TCRdb's D call, TRBD2, is unchecked because there is no DNA. The CDR3 spans 15 residues. Germline values: CDR1 DFQATT, CDR2 SNEGSKA (reference sequence). The CDR3 spells CSANALLAGADTQYF.

This sequence joins TRBV12-3 or TRBV12-4 and TRBJ1-5. The length of the CDR3 is 17 residues. CDR3 sequence: CASSLAYVVDSNQPQHF.

CDR3 residues: CAWTEKGTAPFF. This sequence joins TRBV30 and TRBJ1-4; TCRdb's D call of TRBD1 is untestable without DNA. The germline V gene encodes CDR1 GTSNPN and CDR2 SVGIG (reference sequence). The CDR3 is 12 amino acids.

This chain links TRBV7-2 with TRBJ2-7; TCRdb indicates TRBD1, and absent DNA this call remains unverified. Germline V CDR1 and CDR2: SGHTA, FQGNSA. There are 16 residues in the CDR3. CDR3 sequence reads: CASSRPLGTANYEQYF.

The chain is built from TRBV29-1 and TRBJ2-7; the TCRdb call, TRBD1, lacks DNA for checking. The CDR3 spans 14 residues. Germline CDR1 reads SQVTM; CDR2 reads ANQGSEA. The CDR3: CSATPGQGSYEQYF.

The genes are TRBV30 and TRBJ2-7; without DNA, the TCRdb call of TRBD1 cannot be checked. Germline loops: CDR1 GTSNPN, CDR2 SVGIG (reference sequence). The CDR3 is made up of 17 amino acids. The CDR3 sequence: CAWKGFRGQIKRYEQYF.

The rearrangement uses TRBV18 and TRBJ1-1; without DNA, the TCRdb call of TRBD1 cannot be checked. The CDR3 runs to 15 residues. CDR1 KGHSH and CDR2 LQKENI come from the germline V gene. CDR3 in amino acids: CASSPEIGTEYEAFF.

The chain couples TRBV28 to TRBJ2-6. There are 15 residues in the CDR3. CDR1 is MDHEN and CDR2 is SYDVKM in the germline V gene. The CDR3 protein is CASSSSYSGVNVLTF. Combining the CDR3 with reference TRBV28 and TRBJ2-6 gives the whole variable domain DVKVTQSSRYLVKRTGEKVFLECVQDMDHENMFWYRQDPGLGLRLIYFSYDVKMKEKGDIPEGYSVSREKKERFSLILESASTNQTSMYLCASSSSYSGVNVLTFGAGSRLTVL.

The V call is TRBV5-1, the J call TRBJ2-4; TCRdb's D gene call, TRBD1, goes unchecked for lack of DNA. The CDR3 spans 13 residues. Germline-derived CDR1 and CDR2 are SGHRS and YFSETQ. The CDR3 sequence is CASSRDSKNMQYF. Full variable domain (remainder filled in from reference TRBV5-1 and TRBJ2-4): KAGVTQTPRYLIKTRGQQVTLSCSPISGHRSVSWYQQTPGQGLQFLFEYFSETQRNKGNFPGRFSGRQFSNSRSEMNVSTLELGDSALYLCASSRDSKNMQYFGAGTRLSVL.

The chain combines TRBV12-3 or TRBV12-4 with TRBJ1-5; no DNA is available, so the TRBD1 call from TCRdb remains unchecked. The CDR3 totals 13 residues. The CDR3 here is CASSRPPDQPQHF.

The chain links TRBV6-2 or TRBV6-3 to TRBJ2-7. The CDR3 runs to 13 residues. Germline CDR1 reads MNHEY; CDR2 reads SVGEGT. The CDR3 here is CASKRGGSYEQYF.

This chain links TRBV12-3 or TRBV12-4 with TRBJ1-6. The length of the CDR3 is 16 residues. CDR3 sequence reads: CASSSEKSSYNSPLHF.

The chain combines TRBV28 with TRBJ1-2. CDR1 and CDR2 from the germline V gene are MDHEN and SYDVKM. The CDR3 has 12 amino acids. CDR3 amino acids: CASTTSGYGYTF.

The chain is built from TRBV20-1 and TRBJ2-7; without DNA, the TCRdb call of TRBD1 cannot be checked. This CDR3 contains 13 residues. CDR1 and CDR2 (germline): DFQATT, SNEGSKA (reference sequence). The CDR3 sequence: CSALDRGRYEQYF.

The gene calls are TRBV7-9 and TRBJ2-3; TCRdb selects TRBD1, and the lack of DNA leaves this call unchecked. CDR3 length: 15 amino acids. CDR1 and CDR2 from the germline V gene are SEHNR and FQNEAQ (reference sequence). CDR3: CASSLGDRSTDTQYF.

This sequence joins TRBV29-1 and TRBJ2-7. The CDR3 extends over 11 amino acids. The V gene's germline CDR1 is SQVTM and CDR2 ANQGSEA. CDR3 loop: CSVIIQGEQYF.

The chain joins TRBV10-3 to TRBJ2-2; TCRdb gives TRBD1 as the D gene, but with no DNA this cannot be confirmed. The CDR3 has 15 amino acids. Germline V gene lookup returns CDR1 ENHRY and CDR2 SYGVKD. CDR3: CAIRTGTGVIGELFF.